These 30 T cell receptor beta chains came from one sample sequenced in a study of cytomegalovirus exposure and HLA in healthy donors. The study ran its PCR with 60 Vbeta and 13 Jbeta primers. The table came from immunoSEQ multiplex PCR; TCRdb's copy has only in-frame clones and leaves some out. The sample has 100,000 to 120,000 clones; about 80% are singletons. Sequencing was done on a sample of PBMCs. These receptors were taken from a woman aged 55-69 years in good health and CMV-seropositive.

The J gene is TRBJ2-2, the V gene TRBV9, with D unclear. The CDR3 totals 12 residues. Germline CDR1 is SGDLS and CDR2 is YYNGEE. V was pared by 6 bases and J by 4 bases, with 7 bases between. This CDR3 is CASTGFTGELFF. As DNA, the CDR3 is TGTGCCAGCACGGGTTTCACCGGGGAGCTGTTTTTT.

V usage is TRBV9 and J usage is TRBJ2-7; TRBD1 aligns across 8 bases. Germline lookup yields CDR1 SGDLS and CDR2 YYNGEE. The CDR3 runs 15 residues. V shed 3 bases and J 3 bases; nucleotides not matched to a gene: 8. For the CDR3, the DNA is TGTGCCAGCAGCGAGATGGGACAGGATAGCTACGAGCAGTACTTC. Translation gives CASSEMGQDSYEQYF.

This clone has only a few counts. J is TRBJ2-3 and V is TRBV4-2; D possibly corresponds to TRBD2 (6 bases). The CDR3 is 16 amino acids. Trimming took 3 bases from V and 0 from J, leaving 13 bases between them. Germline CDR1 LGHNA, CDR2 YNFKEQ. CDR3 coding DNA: TGTGCCAGCAGCCAGGGAGGCTCCCATAGCACAGATACGCAGTATTTT. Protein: CASSQGGSHSTDTQYF.

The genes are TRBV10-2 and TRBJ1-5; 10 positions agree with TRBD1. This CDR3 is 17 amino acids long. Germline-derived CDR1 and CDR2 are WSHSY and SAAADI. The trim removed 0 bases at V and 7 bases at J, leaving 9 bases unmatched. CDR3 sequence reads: CASSESRSGTGVQPQHF. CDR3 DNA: TGCGCCAGCAGTGAGTCGAGATCCGGGACAGGGGTGCAGCCCCAGCATTTT.

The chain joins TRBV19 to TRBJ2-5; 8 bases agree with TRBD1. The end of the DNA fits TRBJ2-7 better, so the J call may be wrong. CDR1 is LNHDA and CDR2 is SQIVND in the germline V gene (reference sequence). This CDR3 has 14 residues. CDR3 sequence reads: CASSINGQGYEQYF. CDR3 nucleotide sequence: TGTGCCAGTAGTATAAACGGACAGGGCTACGAGCAGTACTTC.

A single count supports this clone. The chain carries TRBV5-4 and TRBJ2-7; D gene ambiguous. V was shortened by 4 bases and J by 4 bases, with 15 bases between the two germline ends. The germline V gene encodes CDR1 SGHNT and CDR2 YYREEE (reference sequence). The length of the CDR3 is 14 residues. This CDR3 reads CASSPGLGGYEQYF. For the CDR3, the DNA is TGTGCCAGCAGCCCGGGTCTGGGTGGGTACGAGCAGTACTTC.

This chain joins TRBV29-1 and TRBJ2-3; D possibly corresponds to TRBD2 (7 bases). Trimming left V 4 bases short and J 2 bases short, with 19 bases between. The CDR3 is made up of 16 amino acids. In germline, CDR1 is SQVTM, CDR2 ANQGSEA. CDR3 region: CSVGEIWGGLTDTQYF. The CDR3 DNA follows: TGCAGCGTTGGCGAAATTTGGGGGGGCCTCACAGATACGCAGTATTTT.

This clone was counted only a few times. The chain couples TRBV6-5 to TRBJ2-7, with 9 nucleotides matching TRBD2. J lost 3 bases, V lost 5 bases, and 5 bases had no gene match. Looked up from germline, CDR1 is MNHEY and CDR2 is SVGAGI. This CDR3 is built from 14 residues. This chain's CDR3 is CASSTGLADYEQYF. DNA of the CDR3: TGTGCCAGCAGTACGGGACTAGCAGACTACGAGCAGTACTTC.

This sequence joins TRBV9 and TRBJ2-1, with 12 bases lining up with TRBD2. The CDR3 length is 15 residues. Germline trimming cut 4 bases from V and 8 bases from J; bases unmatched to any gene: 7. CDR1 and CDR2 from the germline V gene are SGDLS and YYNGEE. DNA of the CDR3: TGTGCCAGCAGCTCCCGGACTAGCGGGATAGATGAGCAGTTCTTC. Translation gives CASSSRTSGIDEQFF.

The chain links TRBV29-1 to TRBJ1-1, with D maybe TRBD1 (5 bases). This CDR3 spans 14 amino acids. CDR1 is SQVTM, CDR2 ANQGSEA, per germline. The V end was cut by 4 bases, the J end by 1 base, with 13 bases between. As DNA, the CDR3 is TGCAGCGTTGTTGGTCCGGGGGGGAACACTGAAGCTTTCTTT. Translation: CSVVGPGGNTEAFF.

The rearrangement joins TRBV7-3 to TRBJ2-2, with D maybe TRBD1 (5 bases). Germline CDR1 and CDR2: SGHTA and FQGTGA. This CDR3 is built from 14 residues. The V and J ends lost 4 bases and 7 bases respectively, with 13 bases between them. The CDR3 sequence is CASSSAQGFGELFF. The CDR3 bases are TGTGCCAGCAGCTCAGCCCAGGGATTCGGGGAGCTGTTTTTT.

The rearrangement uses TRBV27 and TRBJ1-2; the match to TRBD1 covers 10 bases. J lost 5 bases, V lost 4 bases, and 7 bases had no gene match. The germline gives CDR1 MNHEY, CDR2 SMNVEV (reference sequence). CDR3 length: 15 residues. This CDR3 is CASSSSGTGVYGYTF. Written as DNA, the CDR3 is TGTGCCAGCAGTTCTTCCGGGACAGGGGTTTATGGCTACACCTTC.

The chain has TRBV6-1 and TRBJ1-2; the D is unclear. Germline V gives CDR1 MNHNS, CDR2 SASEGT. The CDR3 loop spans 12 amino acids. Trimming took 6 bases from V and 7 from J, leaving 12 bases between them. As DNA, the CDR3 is TGTGCCAGCAGGAGAGCTCCTAGTGGCTACACCTTC. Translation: CASRRAPSGYTF.

CDR3 coding DNA: TGCGCCAGCAGCATAGACCGGGACAGAGGAAACACCATATATTTT. This encodes CASSIDRDRGNTIYF. J is TRBJ1-3 and V is TRBV5-1; 7 positions match TRBD1. The trim removed 4 bases at V and 4 bases at J, leaving 8 bases unmatched. Germline V lookup: CDR1 SGHRS, CDR2 YFSETQ. This CDR3 comprises 15 residues.

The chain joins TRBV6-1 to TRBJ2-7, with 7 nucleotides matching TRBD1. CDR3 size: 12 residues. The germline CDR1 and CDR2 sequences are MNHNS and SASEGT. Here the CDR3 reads CAIGEGAREQYF. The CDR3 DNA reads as TGTGCTATTGGTGAGGGGGCGAGAGAGCAGTACTTC.

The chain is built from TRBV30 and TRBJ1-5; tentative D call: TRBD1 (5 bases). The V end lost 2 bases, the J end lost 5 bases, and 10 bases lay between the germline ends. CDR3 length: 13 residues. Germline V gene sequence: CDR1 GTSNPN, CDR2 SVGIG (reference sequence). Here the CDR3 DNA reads TGTGCCTGGAGTAAACAGGACCATCAGCCCCAGCATTTT. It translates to CAWSKQDHQPQHF.

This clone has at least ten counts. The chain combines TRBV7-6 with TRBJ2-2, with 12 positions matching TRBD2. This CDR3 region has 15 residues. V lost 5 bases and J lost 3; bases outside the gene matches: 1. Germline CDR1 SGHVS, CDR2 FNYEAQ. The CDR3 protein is CASSRLAGDTGELFF. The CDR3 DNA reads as TGTGCCAGCAGCCGACTAGCGGGAGACACCGGGGAGCTGTTTTTT. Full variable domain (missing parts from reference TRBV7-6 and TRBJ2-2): GAGVSQSPRYKVTKRGQDVALRCDPISGHVSLYWYRQALGQGPEFLTYFNYEAQQDKSGLPNDRFSAERPEGSISTLTIQRTEQRDSAMYRCASSRLAGDTGELFFGEGSRLTVL.

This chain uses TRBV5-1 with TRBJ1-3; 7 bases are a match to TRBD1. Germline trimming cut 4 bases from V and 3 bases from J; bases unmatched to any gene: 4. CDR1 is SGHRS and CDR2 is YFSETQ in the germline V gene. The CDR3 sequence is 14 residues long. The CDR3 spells CASSLTGVGNTIYF. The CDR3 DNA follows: TGCGCCAGCAGCCTTACAGGGGTTGGAAACACCATATATTTT.

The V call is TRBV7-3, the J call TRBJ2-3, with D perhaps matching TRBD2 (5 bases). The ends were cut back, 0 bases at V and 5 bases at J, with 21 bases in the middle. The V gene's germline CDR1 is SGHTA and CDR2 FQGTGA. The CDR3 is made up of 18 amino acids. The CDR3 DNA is TGTGCCAGCAGCTTAACTTGGCGATTTCCCCGGGGAATAGATACGCAGTATTTT. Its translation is CASSLTWRFPRGIDTQYF.

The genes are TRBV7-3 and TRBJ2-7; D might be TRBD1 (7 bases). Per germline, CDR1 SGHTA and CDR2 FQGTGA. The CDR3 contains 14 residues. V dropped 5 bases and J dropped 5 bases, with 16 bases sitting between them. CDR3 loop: CASSPGGRGDEQYF. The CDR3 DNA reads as TGTGCCAGCAGCCCGGGCGGCAGGGGGGACGAGCAGTACTTC.

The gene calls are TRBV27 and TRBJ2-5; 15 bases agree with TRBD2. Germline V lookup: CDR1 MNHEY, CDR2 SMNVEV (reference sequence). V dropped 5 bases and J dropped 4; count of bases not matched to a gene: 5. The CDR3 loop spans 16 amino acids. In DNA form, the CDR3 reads TGTGCCAGCAGTCGGCCGGGACTAGCGGGAGGAGAGACCCAGTACTTC. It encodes CASSRPGLAGGETQYF.

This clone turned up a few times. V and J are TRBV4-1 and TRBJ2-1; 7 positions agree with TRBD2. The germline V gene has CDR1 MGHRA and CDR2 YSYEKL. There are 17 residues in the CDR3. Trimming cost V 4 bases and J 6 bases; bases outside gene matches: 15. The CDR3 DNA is TGCGCCAGCAGCCCCCGTTTAGCGGGCGGACAAAGCAATGAGCAGTTCTTC. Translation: CASSPRLAGGQSNEQFF.

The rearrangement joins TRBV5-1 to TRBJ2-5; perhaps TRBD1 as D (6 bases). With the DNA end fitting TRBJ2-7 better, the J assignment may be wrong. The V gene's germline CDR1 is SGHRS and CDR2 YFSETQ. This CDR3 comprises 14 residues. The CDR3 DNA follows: TGCGCCAGCAGCTACACGACAGGTACCTACGAGCAGTACTTC. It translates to CASSYTTGTYEQYF.

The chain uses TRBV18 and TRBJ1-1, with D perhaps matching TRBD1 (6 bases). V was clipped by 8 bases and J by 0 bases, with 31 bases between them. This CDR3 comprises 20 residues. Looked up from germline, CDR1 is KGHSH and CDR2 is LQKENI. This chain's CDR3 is CASPNPLTTGGPPLNTEAFF. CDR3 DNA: TGTGCCAGCCCAAACCCCCTTACGACAGGCGGACCACCCTTGAACACTGAAGCTTTCTTT.

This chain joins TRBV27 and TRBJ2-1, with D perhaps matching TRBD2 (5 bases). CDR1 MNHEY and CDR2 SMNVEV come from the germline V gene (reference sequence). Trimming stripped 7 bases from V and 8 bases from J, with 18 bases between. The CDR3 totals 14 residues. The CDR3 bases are TGTGCCAGCACCCCCGCCTCACTAGGGCATGAGCAGTTCTTC. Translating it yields CASTPASLGHEQFF.

CDR3 in DNA: TGCGCCAGCAGCTTTGGGACTAGCGGATTCACAGATACGCAGTATTTT. Its translation is CASSFGTSGFTDTQYF. V is TRBV5-1 and J is TRBJ2-3, with 11 bases matching TRBD2. CDR3 length: 16 amino acids. J lost 2 bases, V lost 2 bases, and 4 bases had no gene match. Germline V gene sequence: CDR1 SGHRS, CDR2 YFSETQ.

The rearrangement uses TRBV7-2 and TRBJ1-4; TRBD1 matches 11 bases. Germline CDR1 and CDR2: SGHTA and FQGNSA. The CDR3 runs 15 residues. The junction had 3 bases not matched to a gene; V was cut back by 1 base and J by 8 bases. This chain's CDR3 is CASSLGTGGMEKLFF. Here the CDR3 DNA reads TGTGCCAGCAGCTTAGGGACAGGGGGCATGGAAAAACTGTTTTTT.

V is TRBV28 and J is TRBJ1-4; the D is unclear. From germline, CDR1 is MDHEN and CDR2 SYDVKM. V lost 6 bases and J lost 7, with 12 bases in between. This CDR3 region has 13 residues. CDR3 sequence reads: CASSPVVSEKLFF. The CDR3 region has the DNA TGTGCCAGCAGCCCGGTCGTTAGTGAAAAACTGTTTTTT. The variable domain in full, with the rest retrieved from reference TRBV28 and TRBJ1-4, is DVKVTQSSRYLVKRTGEKVFLECVQDMDHENMFWYRQDPGLGLRLIYFSYDVKMKEKGDIPEGYSVSREKKERFSLILESASTNQTSMYLCASSPVVSEKLFFGSGTQLSVL.

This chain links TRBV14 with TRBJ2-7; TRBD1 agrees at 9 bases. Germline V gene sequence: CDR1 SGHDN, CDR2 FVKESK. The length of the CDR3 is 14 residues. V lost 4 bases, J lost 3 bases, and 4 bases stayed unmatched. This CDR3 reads CASSRGTGRYEQYF. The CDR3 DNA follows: TGTGCCAGCAGCCGCGGGACAGGGCGCTACGAGCAGTACTTC.

CDR3 DNA: TGTGCCAGCAGCGGAGGACAGGGGACTGGAAACACCATATATTTT. Translating it yields CASSGGQGTGNTIYF. The chain recombines TRBV9 with TRBJ1-3, with TRBD1 matching 9 bases. The CDR3 is made up of 15 amino acids. Germline CDR1 is SGDLS and CDR2 is YYNGEE. V was clipped by 3 bases and J by 2 bases; unmatched bases: 3.